This record concerns one T cell receptor beta chain sequence. TCRdb recomputed calls from the RT-PCR reads with MiXCR, one row per CDR3 protein. The sample carries hundreds of thousands of distinct CDR3 sequences, 14% recorded once. Germline-derived CDR1 and CDR2 are MGHRA and YSYEKL. CDR3 length equals 19 residues. The junction had 12 bases not matched to a gene; V was cut back by 0 bases and J by 4 bases. This chain connects TRBV4-1 to TRBJ2-7; 13 nucleotides match TRBD2. The receptor was isolated from a female donor in good health, serving as a healthy control. The sequencing input was memory CD4+ T cells from blood. The CDR3 here is CASSQDSGAGTSGVYEQYF. The CDR3, as DNA: TGCGCCAGCAGCCAAGATAGCGGCGCCGGGACTAGCGGGGTGTACGAGCAGTACTTC.